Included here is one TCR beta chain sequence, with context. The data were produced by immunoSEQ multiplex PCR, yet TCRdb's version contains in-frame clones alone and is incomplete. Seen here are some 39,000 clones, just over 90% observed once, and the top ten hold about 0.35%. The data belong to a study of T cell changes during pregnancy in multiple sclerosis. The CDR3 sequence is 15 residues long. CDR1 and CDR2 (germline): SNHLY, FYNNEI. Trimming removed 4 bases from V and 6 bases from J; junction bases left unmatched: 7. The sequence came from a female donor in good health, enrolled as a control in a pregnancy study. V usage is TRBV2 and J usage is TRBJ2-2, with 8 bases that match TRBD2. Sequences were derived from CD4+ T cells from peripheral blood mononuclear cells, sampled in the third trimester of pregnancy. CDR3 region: CASSVQAGVPGELFF. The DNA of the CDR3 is TGTGCCAGCAGTGTGCAAGCGGGAGTTCCCGGGGAGCTGTTTTTT.